The clone carrying this T cell receptor (beta chain) was seen only once. The data stem from a study of blood T cell repertoires in COVID-19. For the study at large: Acute and convalescent COVID-19 samples came from the United States, Italy and Spain. The cDNA or gDNA used as material had been derived from T cells, B-cell-depleted T cells, or PBMCs.

In the original processing: How many nucleated cells were present was estimated from reference gene primer amplification. Here immunoSEQ multiplex PCR was the method, and the copy in TCRdb shows in-frame clones only, minus some. The V and J calls and clone size are taken from that table; D and trimming were inferred from the DNA. This table has about 81,000 clones, 70% to 90% appearing once. Germline values: CDR1 MNHEY, CDR2 SVGAGI. V was cut by 2 bases and J by 10 bases, with 15 bases left in between. The CDR3 covers 14 residues. This clonotype was sampled from an older man with acute or convalescent COVID-19. Material: peripheral blood. The chain joins TRBV6-5 to TRBJ2-1; D unclear. The DNA for the CDR3 is TGTGCCAGCAGTTACCCGGCTTCTTCCGGGGAGCAGTTCTTC. Amino acids: CASSYPASSGEQFF.